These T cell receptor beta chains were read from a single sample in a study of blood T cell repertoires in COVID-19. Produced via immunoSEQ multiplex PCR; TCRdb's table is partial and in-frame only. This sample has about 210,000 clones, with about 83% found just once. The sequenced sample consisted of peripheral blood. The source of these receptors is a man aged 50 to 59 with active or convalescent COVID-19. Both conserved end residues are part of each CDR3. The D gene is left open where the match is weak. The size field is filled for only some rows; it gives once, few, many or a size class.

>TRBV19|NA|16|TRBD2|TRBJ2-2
TGTGCCAGTACTCCTTCTAGCGGATCGAACACCGGGGAGCTGTTTTTT
CASTPSSGSNTGELFF
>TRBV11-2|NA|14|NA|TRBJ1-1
TGTGCCAGCAGCTTAGTTAGATCCAACACTGAAGCTTTCTTT
CASSLVRSNTEAFF
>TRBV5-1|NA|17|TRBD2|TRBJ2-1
TGCGCCAGCAGCTTGGCCGCTAGCGGGAGGGGTAACAATGAGCAGTTCTTC
CASSLAASGRGNNEQFF
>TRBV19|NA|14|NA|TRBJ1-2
TGTGCCAGTAGTATAGAGAGGTCCTCCTATGGCTACACCTTC
CASSIERSSYGYTF
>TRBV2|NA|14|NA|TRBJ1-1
TGTGCCAGCAGTGAAGTATTGAGGAACACTGAAGCTTTCTTT
CASSEVLRNTEAFF
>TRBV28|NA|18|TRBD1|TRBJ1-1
TGTGCCAGCAGTCCGTGGACAGGGGATAGTGAGGGTGACACTGAAGCTTTCTTT
CASSPWTGDSEGDTEAFF
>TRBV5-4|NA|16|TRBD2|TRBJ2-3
TGTGCCAGCAGCTTAGGACTAGCGGGGGGGCCAGATACGCAGTATTTT
CASSLGLAGGPDTQYF
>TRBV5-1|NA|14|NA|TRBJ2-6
TGCGCCAGCAGCTTGGCAGGTGGGGCCAACGTCCTGACTTTC
CASSLAGGANVLTF
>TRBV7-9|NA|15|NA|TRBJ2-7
TGTGCCAGCAGCTTACCGGGCAAACGGGGGAACGAGCAGTACTTC
CASSLPGKRGNEQYF
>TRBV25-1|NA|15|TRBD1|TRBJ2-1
TGTGCCAGCAGAAGCCGGGACAGGGGGCCCGTTGAGCAGTTCTTC
CASRSRDRGPVEQFF
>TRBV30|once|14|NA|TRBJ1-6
TGTGCCTGGAACCATCCCCCAGGGTCATCACCCCTCCACTTT
CAWNHPPGSSPLHF
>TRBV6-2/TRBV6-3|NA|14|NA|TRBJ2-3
TGTGCCAGCAGTTACGTCCTAGGAGAAAGGACGCAGTATTTT
CASSYVLGERTQYF
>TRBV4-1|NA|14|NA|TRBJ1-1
TGCGCCACGAAACCCGAGCCAATGAACACTGAAGCTTTCTTT
CATKPEPMNTEAFF
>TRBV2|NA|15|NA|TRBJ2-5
TGTGCCAGCAGTGTACAGGGTAGCCCAGGGGAGACCCAGTACTTC
CASSVQGSPGETQYF
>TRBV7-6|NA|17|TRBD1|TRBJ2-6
TGTGCCAGCAGCGAACCGACAGGGGGCTCTGGGGCCAACGTCCTGACTTTC
CASSEPTGGSGANVLTF
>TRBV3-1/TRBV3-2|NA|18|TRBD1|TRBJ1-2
TGTGCCAGCAGCCAAGACCTACCCACGGACAGGACATACTATGGCTACACCTTC
CASSQDLPTDRTYYGYTF
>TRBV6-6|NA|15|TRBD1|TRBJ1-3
TGTGCCAGCAGTAACAGGGGGCAAGTTGGAAACACCATATATTTT
CASSNRGQVGNTIYF
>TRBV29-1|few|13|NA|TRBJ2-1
TGCAGCGTAAGACAGTTAACCTACAATGAGCAGTTCTTC
CSVRQLTYNEQFF
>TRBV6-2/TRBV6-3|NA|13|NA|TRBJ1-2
TGTGCCAGCAGTTACCCCTTTGACTATGGCTACACCTTC
CASSYPFDYGYTF
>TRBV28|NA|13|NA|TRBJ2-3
TGTGCCAGCAGCCCCCCGGGTCCAGATACGCAGTATTTT
CASSPPGPDTQYF
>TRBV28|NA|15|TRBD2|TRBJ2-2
TGTGCCAGCAGTTTAAGGCTAGCGGACACCGGGGAGCTGTTTTTT
CASSLRLADTGELFF
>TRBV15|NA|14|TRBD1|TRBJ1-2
TGTGCCACCGAAGAGGAGCAGGGGGCGGGTGGCTACACCTTC
CATEEEQGAGGYTF
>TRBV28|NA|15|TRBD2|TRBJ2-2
TGTGCCAGCAGTCTAGCGGGAGTGCGCACCGGGGAGCTGTTTTTT
CASSLAGVRTGELFF
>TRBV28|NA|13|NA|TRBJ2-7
TGTGCCAGCGGAAGGGGGGGAGCCTACGAGCAGTACTTC
CASGRGGAYEQYF
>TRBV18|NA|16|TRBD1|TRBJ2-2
TGTGCCAGCTCGATCGGACAGGCCTCGAACACCGGGGAGCTGTTTTTT
CASSIGQASNTGELFF
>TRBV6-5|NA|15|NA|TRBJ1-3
TGTGCCAGCAGTTATGGACAGAGCTCTGGAAACACCATATATTTT
CASSYGQSSGNTIYF
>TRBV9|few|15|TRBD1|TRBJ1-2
TGTGCCAGCAGCCTATTTACAGGGGGCCGGGGTGGCTACACCTTC
CASSLFTGGRGGYTF
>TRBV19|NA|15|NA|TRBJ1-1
TGTGCCAGTAGCCGGACGGGAGCAATGAACACTGAAGCTTTCTTT
CASSRTGAMNTEAFF
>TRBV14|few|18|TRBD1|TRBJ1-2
TGTGCCAGCAGCCAAGGCGGACAGGGGGTTTTCCTTAACTATGGCTACACCTTC
CASSQGGQGVFLNYGYTF
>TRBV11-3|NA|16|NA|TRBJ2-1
TGTGCCAGCAGCCCCGGGATCCTTAGCTCCTACAATGAGCAGTTCTTC
CASSPGILSSYNEQFF
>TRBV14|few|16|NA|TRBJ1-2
TGTGCCAGCAGTTTACTTACCAGGCCCACGCCCTCCGGCTACACCTTC
CASSLLTRPTPSGYTF
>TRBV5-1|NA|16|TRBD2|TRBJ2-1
TGCGCCAGCAGCTTGGACGGACGGGGGGGCTACAATGAGCAGTTCTTC
CASSLDGRGGYNEQFF
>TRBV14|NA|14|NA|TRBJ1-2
TGTGCCAGCAGCCAAGGGCAGCGCGGCTATGGCTACACCTTC
CASSQGQRGYGYTF
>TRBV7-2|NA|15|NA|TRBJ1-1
TGTGCCAGCAGCTTAGTTACGGGTGCGGGCACTGAAGCTTTCTTT
CASSLVTGAGTEAFF
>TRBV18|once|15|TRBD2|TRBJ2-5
TGTGCCAGCTCACCAGAGCGGGACGTCAAAGAGACCCAGTACTTC
CASSPERDVKETQYF
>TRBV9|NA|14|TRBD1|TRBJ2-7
TGTGCCAGCAGCGGAGGGACAGCACGATACGAGCAGTACTTC
CASSGGTARYEQYF
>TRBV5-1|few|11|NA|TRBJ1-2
TGCGCCAGCAGCCCAGGGGATGGCTACACCTTC
CASSPGDGYTF
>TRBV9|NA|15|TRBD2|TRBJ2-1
TGTGCCAGCAGCGTAGTACCGGGAGGGCCCAGTGAGCAGTTCTTC
CASSVVPGGPSEQFF